One sample yielded the 10 T cell receptor beta chains listed below, sequenced in a study of T cell repertoires in cytomegalovirus infection. MiXCR, run by TCRdb on the reads, gives a single entry per CDR3 protein. Of roughly 250,000 distinct CDR3 sequences listed, 9% to 15% were seen once; the top ten hold 1.6%. Sample: PBMCs. The receptors here all came from a human donor in good health (CMV status not recorded). Some clones in this sample may be carry-over from other donors' samples.

This clonotype was picked up many times. V usage is TRBV6-2 or TRBV6-3 and J usage is TRBJ2-7, with 9 nucleotides matching TRBD2. CDR1 and CDR2 from the germline V gene are MNHEY and SVGEGT. This CDR3 has 14 residues. V gave up 7 bases and J gave up 3 bases; unmatched junction bases: 7. The CDR3 DNA is TGTGCCAGCAAAGGTAGCGGGGGCTTCTACGAGCAGTACTTC. Translation gives CASKGSGGFYEQYF.

This rearrangement joins TRBV19 to TRBJ2-7; D is unclear. Looked up from germline, CDR1 is LNHDA and CDR2 is SQIVND (reference sequence). V lost 3 bases and J 5 bases, leaving 14 bases between the germline ends. This CDR3 spans 14 amino acids. CDR3 in DNA: TGTGCCAGTAGTATGGGCTTCCTTACGGACGAGCAGTACTTC. It translates to CASSMGFLTDEQYF.

This clonotype was picked up a small number of times. The rearrangement links TRBV5-1 to TRBJ2-1; 10 bases are a match to TRBD2. Per the germline V gene, CDR1 is SGHRS and CDR2 is YFSETQ. With V trimmed by 5 bases and J by 5 bases, 7 bases remained unmatched. This CDR3 region has 15 residues. The CDR3 is CASRVGTSADNEQFF. The CDR3 DNA reads TGCGCCAGCAGGGTCGGGACTAGCGCCGACAATGAGCAGTTCTTC. The full variable domain, its missing parts supplied by reference TRBV5-1 and TRBJ2-1, is KAGVTQTPRYLIKTRGQQVTLSCSPISGHRSVSWYQQTPGQGLQFLFEYFSETQRNKGNFPGRFSGRQFSNSRSEMNVSTLELGDSALYLCASRVGTSADNEQFFGPGTRLTVL.

This chain connects TRBV12-3 or TRBV12-4 to TRBJ2-5; tentative D call: TRBD1 (6 bases). The CDR3 is 15 residues long. Between the trimmed V and J ends, which lost 5 bases and 5 bases, there was a span of 18 bases. CDR3 in amino acids: CASSAPPQGYETQYF. The CDR3 DNA reads as TGTGCCAGCAGTGCGCCTCCACAGGGATACGAGACCCAGTACTTC.

The J gene is TRBJ2-7, the V gene TRBV5-1, with D possibly called TRBD1 or TRBD2 (5 bases each). Looked up from germline, CDR1 is SGHRS and CDR2 is YFSETQ. Deletions cut 0 bases from V and 5 bases from J, with 18 bases between. This CDR3 region has 16 residues. The CDR3, as DNA: TGCGCCAGCAGCTTGGGTCTTGGGCAGGGAGACCACGAGCAGTACTTC. This gives the protein CASSLGLGQGDHEQYF.

A few counts support this clonotype. V and J are TRBV12-3 or TRBV12-4 and TRBJ1-5; TRBD1 matches 8 bases. The junction had 12 bases not matched to a gene; V was cut back by 5 bases and J by 9 bases. The length of the CDR3 is 15 residues. This CDR3 is CASSTGTGFRGPQHF. CDR3 coding DNA: TGTGCCAGCAGTACCGGGACAGGATTTCGTGGGCCCCAGCATTTT.

This clonotype was seen many times. The V call is TRBV12-3 or TRBV12-4, the J call TRBJ1-1; 11 bases match TRBD1. The CDR3 extends over 15 amino acids. Trimming took 10 bases from V and 4 from J; bases not matched to a gene: 11. This chain's CDR3 is CATSGTGGLGTEAFF. The CDR3 nucleotides read TGTGCCACCTCCGGGACAGGGGGATTAGGCACTGAAGCTTTCTTT.

This clonotype was recorded at least ten times. The V call is TRBV2, the J call TRBJ1-6, with D uncertain. With 1 base removed from V and 7 bases from J, the gap between germline ends came to 2 bases. CDR3 length: 12 residues. Germline loops: CDR1 SNHLY, CDR2 FYNNEI. The CDR3 sequence: CASSEGNSPLHF. The CDR3, as DNA: TGTGCCAGCAGTGAAGGAAATTCACCCCTCCACTTT. Full variable domain (rest looked up from reference TRBV2 and TRBJ1-6): EPEVTQTPSHQVTQMGQEVILRCVPISNHLYFYWYRQILGQKVEFLVSFYNNEISEKSEIFDDQFSVERPDGSNFTLKIRSTKLEDSAMYFCASSEGNSPLHFGNGTRLTVT.

This clonotype has more than one count but fewer than ten. V and J are TRBV2 and TRBJ1-1; the match to TRBD1 covers 7 bases. The CDR3 spans 16 residues. V shed 7 bases, J shed 0 bases, and the junction held 11 bases outside the gene matches. Per the germline V gene, CDR1 is SNHLY and CDR2 is FYNNEI. The CDR3 reads CASKTGTAIMNTEAFF. DNA of the CDR3: TGTGCCAGCAAAACCGGGACAGCCATTATGAACACTGAAGCTTTCTTT.

Notes on this clonotype: A much larger clonotype is one base distant, so this may be a read error. This rearrangement joins TRBV7-2 to TRBJ2-7; a possible D gene is TRBD2 (5 bases). The CDR3 loop spans 16 amino acids. Per germline, CDR1 SGHTA and CDR2 FQGNSA. The CDR3 protein is CAGSLALPGWYREQYF. The CDR3, as DNA: TGTGCCGGCAGCTTAGCGCTTCCTGGGTGGTACCGCGAGCAGTACTTC.